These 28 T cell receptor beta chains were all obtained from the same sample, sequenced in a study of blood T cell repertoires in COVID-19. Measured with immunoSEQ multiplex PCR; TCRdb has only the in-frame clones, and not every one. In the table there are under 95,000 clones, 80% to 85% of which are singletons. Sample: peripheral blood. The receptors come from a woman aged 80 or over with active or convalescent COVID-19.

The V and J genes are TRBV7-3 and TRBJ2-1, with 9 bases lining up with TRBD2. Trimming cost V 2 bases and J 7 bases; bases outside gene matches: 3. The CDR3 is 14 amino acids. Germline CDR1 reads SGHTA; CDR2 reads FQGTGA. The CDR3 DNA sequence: TGTGCCAGCAGCTTAGCGGGGGGGCGAAATGAGCAGTTCTTC. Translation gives CASSLAGGRNEQFF.

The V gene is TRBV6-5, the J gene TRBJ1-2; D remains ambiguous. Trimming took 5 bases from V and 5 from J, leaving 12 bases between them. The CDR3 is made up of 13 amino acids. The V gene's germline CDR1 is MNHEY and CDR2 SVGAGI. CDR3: CASSRAGGYGYTF. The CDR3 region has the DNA TGTGCCAGCAGTAGGGCAGGAGGATATGGCTACACCTTC.

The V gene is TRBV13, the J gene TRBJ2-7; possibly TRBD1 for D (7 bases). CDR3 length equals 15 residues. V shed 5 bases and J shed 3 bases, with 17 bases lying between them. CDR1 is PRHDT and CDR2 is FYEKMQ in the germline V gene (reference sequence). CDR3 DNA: TGTGCCAGCAGCCAGGGGGGACGGCGCCTCTACGAGCAGTACTTC. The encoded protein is CASSQGGRRLYEQYF. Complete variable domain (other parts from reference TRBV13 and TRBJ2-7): AAGVIQSPRHLIKEKRETATLKCYPIPRHDTVYWYQQGPGQDPQFLISFYEKMQSDKGSIPDRFSAQQFSDYHSELNMSSLELGDSALYFCASSQGGRRLYEQYFGPGTRLTVT.

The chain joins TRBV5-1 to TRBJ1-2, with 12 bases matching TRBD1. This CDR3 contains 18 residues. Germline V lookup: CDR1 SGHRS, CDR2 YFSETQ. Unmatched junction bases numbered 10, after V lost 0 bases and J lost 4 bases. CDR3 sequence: CASSLASGTGGASYGYTF. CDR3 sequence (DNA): TGCGCCAGCAGCTTGGCTTCCGGGACAGGGGGCGCATCCTATGGCTACACCTTC.

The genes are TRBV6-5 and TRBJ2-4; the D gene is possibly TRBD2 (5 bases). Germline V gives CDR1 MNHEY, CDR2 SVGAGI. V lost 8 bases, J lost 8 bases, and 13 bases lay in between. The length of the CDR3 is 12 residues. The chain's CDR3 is CASRDLGDIQYF. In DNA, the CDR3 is TGTGCCAGCCGGGATCTTGGGGACATTCAGTACTTC.

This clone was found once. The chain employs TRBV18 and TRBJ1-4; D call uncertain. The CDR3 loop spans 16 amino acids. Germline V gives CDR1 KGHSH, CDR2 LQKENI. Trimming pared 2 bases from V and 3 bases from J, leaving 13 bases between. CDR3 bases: TGTGCCAGCTCACCAGTTGCGGGAACTTCTAATGAAAAACTGTTTTTT. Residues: CASSPVAGTSNEKLFF. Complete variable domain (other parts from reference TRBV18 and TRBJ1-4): NAGVMQNPRHLVRRRGQEARLRCSPMKGHSHVYWYRQLPEEGLKFMVYLQKENIIDESGMPKERFSAEFPKEGPSILRIQQVVRGDSAAYFCASSPVAGTSNEKLFFGSGTQLSVL.

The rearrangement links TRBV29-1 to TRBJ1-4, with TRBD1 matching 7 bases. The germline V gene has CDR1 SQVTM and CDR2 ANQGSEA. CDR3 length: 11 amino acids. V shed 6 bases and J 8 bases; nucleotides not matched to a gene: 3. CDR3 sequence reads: CSVPQGEKLFF. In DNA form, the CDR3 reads TGCAGCGTCCCACAGGGGGAAAAACTGTTTTTT.

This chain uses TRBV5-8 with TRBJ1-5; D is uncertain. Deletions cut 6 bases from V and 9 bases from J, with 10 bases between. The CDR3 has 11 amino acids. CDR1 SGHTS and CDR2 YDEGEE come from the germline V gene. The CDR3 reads CASTQRGPQHF. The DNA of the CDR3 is TGTGCCAGCACCCAGAGAGGGCCCCAGCATTTT. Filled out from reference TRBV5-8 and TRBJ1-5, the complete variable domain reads EAGVTQSPTHLIKTRGQQATLRCSPISGHTSVYWYQQALGLGLQFLLWYDEGEERNRGNFPPRFSGRQFPNYSSELNVNALELEDSALYLCASTQRGPQHFGDGTRLSIL.

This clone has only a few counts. The CDR3: CASSSGTSGADTQYF. The CDR3 nucleotides are TGTGCCAGCAGTTCAGGGACTAGCGGGGCAGATACGCAGTATTTT. The genes are TRBV27 and TRBJ2-3; 13 nucleotides agree with TRBD2. The CDR3 has 15 amino acids. Unmatched junction bases numbered 2, after V lost 4 bases and J lost 4 bases. Germline V gives CDR1 MNHEY, CDR2 SMNVEV (reference sequence).

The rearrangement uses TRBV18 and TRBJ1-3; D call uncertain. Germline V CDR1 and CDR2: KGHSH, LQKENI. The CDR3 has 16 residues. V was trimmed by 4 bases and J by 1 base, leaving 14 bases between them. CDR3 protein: CASSLEYQESGNTIYF. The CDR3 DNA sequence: TGTGCCAGCTCACTTGAATATCAGGAATCTGGAAACACCATATATTTT.

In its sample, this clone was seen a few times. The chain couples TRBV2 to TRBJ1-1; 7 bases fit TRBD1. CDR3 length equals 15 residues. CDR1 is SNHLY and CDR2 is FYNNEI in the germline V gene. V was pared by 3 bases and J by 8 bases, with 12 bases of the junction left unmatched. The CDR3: CASSDQRGGAGEAFF. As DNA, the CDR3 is TGTGCCAGCAGTGACCAGAGAGGGGGCGCAGGGGAAGCTTTCTTT.

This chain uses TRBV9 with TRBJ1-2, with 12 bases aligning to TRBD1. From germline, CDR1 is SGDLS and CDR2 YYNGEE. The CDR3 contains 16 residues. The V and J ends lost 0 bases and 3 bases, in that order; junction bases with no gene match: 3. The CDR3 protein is CASSVGGQGAYYGYTF. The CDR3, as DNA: TGTGCCAGCAGCGTAGGGGGACAGGGGGCTTACTATGGCTACACCTTC. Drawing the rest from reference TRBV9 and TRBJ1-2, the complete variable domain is DSGVTQTPKHLITATGQRVTLRCSPRSGDLSVYWYQQSLDQGLQFLIQYYNGEERAKGNILERFSAQQFPDLHSELNLSSLELGDSALYFCASSVGGQGAYYGYTFGSGTRLTVV.

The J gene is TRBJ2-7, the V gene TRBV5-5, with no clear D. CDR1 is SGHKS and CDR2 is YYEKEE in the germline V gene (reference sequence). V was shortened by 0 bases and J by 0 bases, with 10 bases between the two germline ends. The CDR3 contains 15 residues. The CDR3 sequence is CASSLARFPSYEQYF. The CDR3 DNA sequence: TGTGCCAGCAGCTTGGCGAGGTTCCCCTCCTACGAGCAGTACTTC.

CDR3 nucleotides: TGTGCCAGCAGCCCCCAGGGCGCAGATACGCAGTATTTT. Translation: CASSPQGADTQYF. This rearrangement joins TRBV6-6 to TRBJ2-3; a weak D match, TRBD1 (5 bases). The germline V and J ends were trimmed by 6 bases and 4 bases, with 11 bases remaining between them. This CDR3 region has 13 residues. Germline V gene lookup returns CDR1 MNHNY and CDR2 SVGAGI (reference sequence).

The DNA for the CDR3 is TGTGCCAGTCTGCACAAGACAGGGGGCGAAAAACTGTTTTTT. Residues: CASLHKTGGEKLFF. This chain uses TRBV19 with TRBJ1-4, with TRBD1 matching over 10 bases. From germline, CDR1 is LNHDA and CDR2 SQIVND (reference sequence). The CDR3 length is 14 residues. With 8 bases clipped from V and 8 bases from J, the junction kept 8 bases outside the gene matches.

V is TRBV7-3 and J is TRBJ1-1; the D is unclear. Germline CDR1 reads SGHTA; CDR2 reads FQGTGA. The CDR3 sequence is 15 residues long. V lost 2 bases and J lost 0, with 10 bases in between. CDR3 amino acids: CASSLGRVMNTEAFF. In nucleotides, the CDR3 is TGTGCCAGCAGCTTAGGGAGAGTTATGAACACTGAAGCTTTCTTT.

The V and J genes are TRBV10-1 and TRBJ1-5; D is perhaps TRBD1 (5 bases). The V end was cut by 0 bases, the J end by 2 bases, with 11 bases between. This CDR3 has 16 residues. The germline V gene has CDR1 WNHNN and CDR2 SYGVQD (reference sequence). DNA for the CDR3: TGCGCCAGCAGTGAGTCGGGCAGGGTAGGCAATCAGCCCCAGCATTTT. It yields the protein CASSESGRVGNQPQHF.

Written as DNA, the CDR3 is TGTGCCAGCAGCTTGGCGGGTTCCGGGGCCAACGTCCTGACTTTC. Translating it yields CASSLAGSGANVLTF. V usage is TRBV7-9 and J usage is TRBJ2-6, with D perhaps TRBD2 (5 bases). Germline V gene lookup returns CDR1 SEHNR and CDR2 FQNEAQ (reference sequence). The length of the CDR3 is 15 residues. V lost 3 bases and J lost 4, with 10 bases in between.

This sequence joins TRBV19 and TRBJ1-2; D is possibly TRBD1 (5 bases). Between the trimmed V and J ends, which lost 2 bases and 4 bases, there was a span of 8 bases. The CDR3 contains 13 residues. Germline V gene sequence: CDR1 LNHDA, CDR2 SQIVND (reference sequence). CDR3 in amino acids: CASSIIDSYGYTF. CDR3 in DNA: TGTGCCAGTAGTATAATTGACAGCTATGGCTACACCTTC.

The CDR3 nucleotides read TGTGCCAGCAGCGTAGCGGGACAGGGGGCCAATGAGCAGTTCTTC. Translating it yields CASSVAGQGANEQFF. The V call is TRBV9, the J call TRBJ2-1; 12 bases are a match to TRBD1. The CDR3 totals 15 residues. Trimming cost V 0 bases and J 6 bases; bases outside gene matches: 1. Per germline, CDR1 SGDLS and CDR2 YYNGEE.

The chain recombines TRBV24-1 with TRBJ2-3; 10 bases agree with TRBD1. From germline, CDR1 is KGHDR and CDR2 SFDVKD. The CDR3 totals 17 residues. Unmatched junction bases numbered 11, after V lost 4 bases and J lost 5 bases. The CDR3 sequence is CATSEAGTGAWGDTQYF. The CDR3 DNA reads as TGTGCCACCAGTGAAGCCGGGACAGGGGCCTGGGGAGATACGCAGTATTTT.

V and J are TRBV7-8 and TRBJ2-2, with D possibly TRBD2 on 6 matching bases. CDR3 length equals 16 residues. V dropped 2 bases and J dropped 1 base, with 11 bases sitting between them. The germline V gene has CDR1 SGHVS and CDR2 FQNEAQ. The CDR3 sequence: CASSLYEGGNTGELFF. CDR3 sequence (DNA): TGTGCCAGCAGCTTATATGAGGGAGGGAACACCGGGGAGCTGTTTTTT.

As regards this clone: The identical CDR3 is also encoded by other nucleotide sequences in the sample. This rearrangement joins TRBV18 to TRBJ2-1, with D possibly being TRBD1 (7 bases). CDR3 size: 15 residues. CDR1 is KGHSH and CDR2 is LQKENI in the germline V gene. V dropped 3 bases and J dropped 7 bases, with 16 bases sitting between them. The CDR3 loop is CASSPRQGGWNEQFF. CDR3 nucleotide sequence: TGTGCCAGCTCACCCAGGCAGGGGGGATGGAATGAGCAGTTCTTC.

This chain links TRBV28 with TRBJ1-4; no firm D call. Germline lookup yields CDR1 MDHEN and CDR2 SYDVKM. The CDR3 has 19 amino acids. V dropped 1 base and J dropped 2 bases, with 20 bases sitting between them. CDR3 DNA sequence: TGTGCCAGCAGTTTATTAACGCATTTGAGCGAGTCTACTAATGAAAAACTGTTTTTT. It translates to CASSLLTHLSESTNEKLFF.

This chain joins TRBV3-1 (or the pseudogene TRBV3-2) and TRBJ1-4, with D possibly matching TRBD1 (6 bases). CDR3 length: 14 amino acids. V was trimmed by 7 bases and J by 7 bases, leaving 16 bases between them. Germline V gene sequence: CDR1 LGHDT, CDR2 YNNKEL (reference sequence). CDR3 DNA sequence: TGTGCCAGCACCAGAACAGGGTTGGGTGAAAAACTGTTTTTT. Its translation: CASTRTGLGEKLFF.

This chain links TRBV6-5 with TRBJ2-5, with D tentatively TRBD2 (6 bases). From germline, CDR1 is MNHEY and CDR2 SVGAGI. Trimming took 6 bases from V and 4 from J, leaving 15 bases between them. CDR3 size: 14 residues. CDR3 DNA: TGTGCCAGCAGCTCGGGACTGACCCGAGAGACCCAGTACTTC. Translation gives CASSSGLTRETQYF.

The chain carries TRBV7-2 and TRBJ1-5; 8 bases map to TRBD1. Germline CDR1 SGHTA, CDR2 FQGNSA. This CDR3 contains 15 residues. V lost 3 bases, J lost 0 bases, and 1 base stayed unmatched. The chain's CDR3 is CASSLGTGSNQPQHF. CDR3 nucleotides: TGTGCCAGCAGCTTGGGGACAGGTAGCAATCAGCCCCAGCATTTT.

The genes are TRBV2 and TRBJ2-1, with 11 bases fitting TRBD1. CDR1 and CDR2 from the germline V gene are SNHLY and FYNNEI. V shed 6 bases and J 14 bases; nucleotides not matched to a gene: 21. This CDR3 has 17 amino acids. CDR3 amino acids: CASSPGQGAYVTSSKFF. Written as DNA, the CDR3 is TGTGCCAGCAGCCCAGGACAGGGGGCTTATGTGACTAGCTCGAAGTTCTTC.